Following are 20 T cell receptor beta chains from one sample sequenced in a study of identifying expanded T cells in peripheral blood. Measured with immunoSEQ multiplex PCR; TCRdb has only the in-frame clones, and not every one. The data show around 91,000 clones, with about 91% seen just once and over 3% held by the top ten. Sequenced sample: blood. These receptors were taken from a person aged 18-70 years in good health.

The J gene is TRBJ2-3, the V gene TRBV21-1; the D call in the table, TRBD2, was not verified against the DNA. TRBV21-1 is tagged as a pseudogene. The CDR3 contains 16 residues. The CDR3 here is CASSKKVAGEADTQYF. The CDR3 DNA reads as TGTGCCAGCAGCAAAAAGGTAGCGGGGGAAGCAGATACGCAGTATTTT.

This chain connects TRBV6-5 to TRBJ1-1, with D tentatively TRBD1 (5 bases). Trimming took off 2 bases at V and 3 bases at J, with 13 bases between the two ends. The germline V gene has CDR1 MNHEY and CDR2 SVGAGI. The CDR3 is 15 residues long. CDR3 sequence reads: CASSYEAREYTEAFF. The CDR3 coding sequence is TGTGCCAGCAGTTACGAGGCCAGGGAGTACACTGAAGCTTTCTTT.

This chain links TRBV6-4 with TRBJ1-1, with unresolved D. The CDR3 extends over 13 amino acids. CDR1 and CDR2 from the germline V gene are MRHNA and SNTAGT. V lost 6 bases and J 1 base, leaving 9 bases between the germline ends. The CDR3 DNA is TGTGCCAGCAGCGAAACACCGAACACTGAAGCTTTCTTT. This encodes CASSETPNTEAFF.

This clone has only a few counts. The chain employs TRBV2 and TRBJ1-5; no firm D call. The CDR3 is made up of 14 amino acids. V lost 5 bases to trimming and J lost 5 bases, with 13 bases between them. The germline V gene has CDR1 SNHLY and CDR2 FYNNEI. The CDR3: CASSLKGTDQPQHF. As DNA, the CDR3 is TGTGCCAGCAGTTTGAAAGGTACGGATCAGCCCCAGCATTTT.

The CDR3 bases are TGTGCCAGCAGCGTAGGACTAGCGGATCCCAATGAGCAGTTCTTC. The encoded protein is CASSVGLADPNEQFF. The rearrangement joins TRBV9 to TRBJ2-1, with TRBD2 identical over 9 bases. Germline V CDR1 and CDR2: SGDLS, YYNGEE. The CDR3 extends over 15 amino acids. Germline trimming cut 0 bases from V and 6 bases from J; bases unmatched to any gene: 4.

The chain couples TRBV10-3 to TRBJ2-5; D is possibly TRBD2 (5 bases). V lost 0 bases, J lost 1 base, and 6 bases lay in between. CDR3 length: 14 residues. The V gene's germline CDR1 is ENHRY and CDR2 SYGVKD. The CDR3 region has the DNA TGTGCCATCAGTGAGTCTGGACTCCAAGAGACCCAGTACTTC. Translation: CAISESGLQETQYF.

This clone was counted between two and nine times. The chain joins TRBV5-1 to TRBJ1-2; D gene unclear. V was trimmed by 1 base and J by 7 bases, leaving 8 bases between them. This CDR3 spans 12 amino acids. Germline V gene lookup returns CDR1 SGHRS and CDR2 YFSETQ. In DNA, the CDR3 is TGCGCCAGCAGCTTGATCGGGTTTGGCTACACCTTC. Its translation: CASSLIGFGYTF.

This chain joins TRBV7-3 and TRBJ2-1, with D perhaps assigned TRBD1 or TRBD2 (5 bases each). This CDR3 contains 14 residues. V gave up 4 bases and J gave up 6 bases, with 13 bases separating them. Germline-derived CDR1 and CDR2 are SGHTA and FQGTGA. This CDR3 reads CASSYSGTFNEQFF. CDR3 nucleotides: TGTGCCAGCAGCTACTCCGGGACGTTCAATGAGCAGTTCTTC.

This chain uses TRBV19 with TRBJ1-4; 9 nucleotides line up with TRBD1. Per germline, CDR1 LNHDA and CDR2 SQIVND (reference sequence). The CDR3 is 13 residues long. The V and J ends lost 7 bases and 5 bases, in that order; junction bases with no gene match: 2. Here the CDR3 reads CASTDRGNEKLFF. Written as DNA, the CDR3 is TGTGCCAGTACGGACAGGGGAAATGAAAAACTGTTTTTT.

CDR3 in amino acids: CASSSLGQGHNSPLHF. The CDR3 region has the DNA TGTGCCAGCAGCTCCCTAGGACAGGGGCATAATTCACCCCTCCACTTT. This chain joins TRBV28 and TRBJ1-6, with TRBD1 matching 9 bases. The CDR3 extends over 16 amino acids. With 6 bases clipped from V and 5 bases from J, the junction kept 8 bases outside the gene matches. Germline assignment: CDR1 MDHEN and CDR2 SYDVKM.

The DNA for the CDR3 is TGTGCCAGCAGCCGGACGGAACCTAGCACAGATACGCAGTATTTT. Translating gives CASSRTEPSTDTQYF. This chain links TRBV7-2 with TRBJ2-3; no clear D. Germline V gives CDR1 SGHTA, CDR2 FQGNSA. This CDR3 contains 15 residues. Trimming stripped 5 bases from V and 0 bases from J, with 12 bases between.

The rearrangement uses TRBV5-1 and TRBJ1-2; D is ambiguous. V shed 0 bases and J shed 8 bases, with 14 bases lying between them. Germline lookup yields CDR1 SGHRS and CDR2 YFSETQ. The CDR3 spans 14 residues. The CDR3 DNA reads as TGCGCCAGCAGCTTGGAACAACCGATGGGGGGCTACACCTTC. Protein sequence: CASSLEQPMGGYTF.

The chain links TRBV6-4 to TRBJ2-7; D remains ambiguous. The CDR3 totals 12 residues. Germline-derived CDR1 and CDR2 are MRHNA and SNTAGT. The germline V and J ends were trimmed by 2 bases and 6 bases, with 8 bases remaining between them. The chain's CDR3 is CASSDPQREQYF. The CDR3 DNA reads as TGTGCCAGCAGTGACCCCCAGCGCGAGCAGTACTTC.

This chain connects TRBV11-2 to TRBJ1-6; TRBD1 matches 8 bases. The junction had 10 bases not matched to a gene; V was cut back by 5 bases and J by 7 bases. Germline CDR1 reads SGHAT; CDR2 reads FQNNGV. This CDR3 spans 16 amino acids. CDR3 residues: CASSVDRGPPNSPLHF. The CDR3 nucleotides are TGTGCCAGCAGCGTCGACAGGGGTCCCCCCAATTCACCCCTCCACTTT.

The J gene is TRBJ1-1, the V gene TRBV7-8; D gene ambiguous. This CDR3 region has 14 residues. Looked up from germline, CDR1 is SGHVS and CDR2 is FQNEAQ. V lost 2 bases and J 9 bases, leaving 16 bases between the germline ends. This chain's CDR3 is CASSLSESQLKAFF. DNA of the CDR3: TGTGCCAGCAGCTTATCGGAGAGCCAGCTTAAAGCTTTCTTT.

V gene TRBV4-1 combines with J gene TRBJ2-3, with D hard to call. The CDR3 spans 13 residues. Trimming left V 4 bases short and J 7 bases short, with 12 bases between. Germline V gene lookup returns CDR1 MGHRA and CDR2 YSYEKL. In nucleotides, the CDR3 is TGCGCCAGCAGCCCCGACCCCGCAAATACGCAGTATTTT. Translation gives CASSPDPANTQYF.

The chain joins TRBV19 to TRBJ2-2, with D hard to call. The CDR3 has 14 amino acids. V lost 3 bases and J 0 bases, leaving 5 bases between the germline ends. Germline CDR1 is LNHDA and CDR2 is SQIVND (reference sequence). The CDR3, as DNA: TGTGCCAGTAGTATGGAGCCGAACACCGGGGAGCTGTTTTTT. It yields the protein CASSMEPNTGELFF. The complete variable domain, with remaining parts taken from reference TRBV19 and TRBJ2-2, reads DGGITQSPKYLFRKEGQNVTLSCEQNLNHDAMYWYRQDPGQGLRLIYYSQIVNDFQKGDIAEGYSVSREKKESFPLTVTSAQKNPTAFYLCASSMEPNTGELFFGEGSRLTVL.

The gene calls are TRBV6-1 and TRBJ2-2; tentatively, D is TRBD1 (5 bases). The CDR3 sequence is 17 residues long. V gave up 4 bases and J gave up 1 base, with 16 bases separating them. In germline, CDR1 is MNHNS, CDR2 SASEGT. The DNA of the CDR3 is TGTGCCAGCAGTGCTCCGTCGGCCCAGGGGAACACCGGGGAGCTGTTTTTT. It translates to CASSAPSAQGNTGELFF.

V usage is TRBV27 and J usage is TRBJ2-5, with a weak D call TRBD2 (5 bases). V was shortened by 6 bases and J by 0 bases, with 17 bases between the two germline ends. The CDR3 has 16 amino acids. Germline V lookup: CDR1 MNHEY, CDR2 SMNVEV (reference sequence). The CDR3 coding sequence is TGTGCCAGCAGGGAGTTTGGAGGAAGGGACCAAGAGACCCAGTACTTC. It is translated as CASREFGGRDQETQYF.

This chain links TRBV5-1 with TRBJ2-7; a possible D gene is TRBD2 (6 bases). CDR1 and CDR2 from the germline V gene are SGHRS and YFSETQ. The CDR3 length is 14 residues. V lost 4 bases and J 3 bases, leaving 14 bases between the germline ends. CDR3 loop: CASSTRGDHYEQYF. The CDR3 coding sequence is TGCGCCAGCAGCACACGCGGGGACCACTACGAGCAGTACTTC. Using reference TRBV5-1 and TRBJ2-7 for the parts outside the CDR3, the full variable domain is KAGVTQTPRYLIKTRGQQVTLSCSPISGHRSVSWYQQTPGQGLQFLFEYFSETQRNKGNFPGRFSGRQFSNSRSEMNVSTLELGDSALYLCASSTRGDHYEQYFGPGTRLTVT.